The T cell receptor beta chain described here comes from a study of T cell changes during pregnancy in multiple sclerosis. CDR1 MNHEY and CDR2 SVGAGI come from the germline V gene. V was pared by 6 bases and J by 4 bases, with 8 bases of the junction left unmatched. The CDR3 spans 14 residues. This clone was detected only once. Generated by immunoSEQ multiplex PCR, the TCRdb table keeps only in-frame clones and is missing some. The table records 45,000 to 65,000 clones, approximately 92% of them present only once. This specimen was CD4+ T cells from peripheral blood mononuclear cells, taken after pregnancy. The source is a female donor with multiple sclerosis, enrolled in a pregnancy study. The chain has TRBV6-5 and TRBJ2-5, with TRBD1 identical over 7 bases. CDR3 bases: TGTGCCAGCAGGATGGGGACAGCTCTAGAGACCCAGTACTTC. The encoded protein is CASRMGTALETQYF.